A single TCR beta chain is shown here with its context. Its cognate antigen is unknown. This specimen belongs to a study of CD8+ T cells in alopecia areata. Extracted RNA was reverse transcribed into cDNA, the sequencing template. TCRdb's table, derived via immunoSEQ multiplex PCR, lists solely in-frame clones and lacks some. The sample includes some 180,000 clones, roughly half of them seen just once. Specified treatment: oral pan-JAK inhibitor, 5-10 mg twice daily. Points from the study as a whole: Greater clonality was observed in lesional scalp samples, especially alopecia totalis/universalis, versus normal scalp.

This clonotype was obtained from a human donor with alopecia areata. The source material was CD8+ T cells sorted from blood, sampled at roughly week 52, from a patient treated with tofacitinib.

Written as DNA, the CDR3 is TGTGCCAGCAGCCCCTGGGGGGCCTCCTACAATGAGCAGTTCTTC. Residues: CASSPWGASYNEQFF. This sequence joins TRBV9 and TRBJ2-1; D could derive from TRBD1 or TRBD2 (6 bases each). CDR1 and CDR2 from the germline V gene are SGDLS and YYNGEE. This CDR3 has 15 residues. V lost 4 bases and J 0 bases, leaving 11 bases between the germline ends.